One T cell receptor beta chain is described in this entry. The clone's antigen remains unknown. There are no base qualities to consult, and no much larger clone falls within one base. The data were taken from a study of CD8 T cells in ankylosing spondylitis (dated by TCRdb to about 2017). Concerning the study at large: T cell receptor beta repertoires were profiled in healthy donors and ankylosing spondylitis patients so that disease-linked TCR variants could be found. The full study cohort comprised some 27 ankylosing spondylitis patients and over 95 healthy donors. Peripheral blood was sampled, and synovial fluid was additionally collected from ankylosing spondylitis patients.

The germline V gene (reference sequence) gives CDR1 as LNHNV and CDR2 as YYDKDF. V is reduced by 1 base and J by 0 bases, leaving a spacing of 4 bases between them. The CDR3 numbers 14 residues from cysteine through phenylalanine. CDR3 DNA is the only sequence kept; it has 42 bases, read in frame from the first base. Results the study describes overall, beyond this receptor: In peripheral blood, the disease-linked clones were found at relatively low frequencies and had a CD8+ phenotype. Some TCR beta motif variants had previously been reported in synovial fluid and blood of reactive arthritis patients, which suggested common disease-initiation mechanisms. Blood from ankylosing spondylitis patients appeared to be characterized by a TCR beta motif made up of eight highly homologous amino acid variants. According to the report, matched synovial fluid samples from ankylosing spondylitis patients were significantly enriched for the disease-linked clones.

The sample was run on an Illumina HiSeq 2500. Quantitative 5'-RACE with molecular barcodes was the method used to prepare the TCR beta libraries. The paper's processing steps were these. A new computational method, built on a probabilistic model of VDJ rearrangement, was used to identify disease-linked TCR variants. The public reads were run again by TCRdb, first through fastp at Q25 and then through MiXCR, and only productive beta chains were kept. Each entry merges the rows of one CDR3 protein and shows their most common DNA and genes. TCRdb, not the authors, supplied the V and J calls. Present in this sample are under 150,000 distinct CDR3 sequences, roughly 18% of which were seen just once. Approximately 30% of the sample lies in the top ten.

The rearranged segments are TRBV15 and TRBJ2-4, with the D segment identity uncertain. Sequencing was performed on blood, either unsorted or a sorted T cell fraction (not recorded which). The receptor was derived from a male donor with ankylosing spondylitis. The CDR3 reads as follows: CATSRGIAKNIQYF. The DNA reads as follows: TGTGCCACCAGCAGAGGCATAGCCAAAAACATTCAGTACTTC.